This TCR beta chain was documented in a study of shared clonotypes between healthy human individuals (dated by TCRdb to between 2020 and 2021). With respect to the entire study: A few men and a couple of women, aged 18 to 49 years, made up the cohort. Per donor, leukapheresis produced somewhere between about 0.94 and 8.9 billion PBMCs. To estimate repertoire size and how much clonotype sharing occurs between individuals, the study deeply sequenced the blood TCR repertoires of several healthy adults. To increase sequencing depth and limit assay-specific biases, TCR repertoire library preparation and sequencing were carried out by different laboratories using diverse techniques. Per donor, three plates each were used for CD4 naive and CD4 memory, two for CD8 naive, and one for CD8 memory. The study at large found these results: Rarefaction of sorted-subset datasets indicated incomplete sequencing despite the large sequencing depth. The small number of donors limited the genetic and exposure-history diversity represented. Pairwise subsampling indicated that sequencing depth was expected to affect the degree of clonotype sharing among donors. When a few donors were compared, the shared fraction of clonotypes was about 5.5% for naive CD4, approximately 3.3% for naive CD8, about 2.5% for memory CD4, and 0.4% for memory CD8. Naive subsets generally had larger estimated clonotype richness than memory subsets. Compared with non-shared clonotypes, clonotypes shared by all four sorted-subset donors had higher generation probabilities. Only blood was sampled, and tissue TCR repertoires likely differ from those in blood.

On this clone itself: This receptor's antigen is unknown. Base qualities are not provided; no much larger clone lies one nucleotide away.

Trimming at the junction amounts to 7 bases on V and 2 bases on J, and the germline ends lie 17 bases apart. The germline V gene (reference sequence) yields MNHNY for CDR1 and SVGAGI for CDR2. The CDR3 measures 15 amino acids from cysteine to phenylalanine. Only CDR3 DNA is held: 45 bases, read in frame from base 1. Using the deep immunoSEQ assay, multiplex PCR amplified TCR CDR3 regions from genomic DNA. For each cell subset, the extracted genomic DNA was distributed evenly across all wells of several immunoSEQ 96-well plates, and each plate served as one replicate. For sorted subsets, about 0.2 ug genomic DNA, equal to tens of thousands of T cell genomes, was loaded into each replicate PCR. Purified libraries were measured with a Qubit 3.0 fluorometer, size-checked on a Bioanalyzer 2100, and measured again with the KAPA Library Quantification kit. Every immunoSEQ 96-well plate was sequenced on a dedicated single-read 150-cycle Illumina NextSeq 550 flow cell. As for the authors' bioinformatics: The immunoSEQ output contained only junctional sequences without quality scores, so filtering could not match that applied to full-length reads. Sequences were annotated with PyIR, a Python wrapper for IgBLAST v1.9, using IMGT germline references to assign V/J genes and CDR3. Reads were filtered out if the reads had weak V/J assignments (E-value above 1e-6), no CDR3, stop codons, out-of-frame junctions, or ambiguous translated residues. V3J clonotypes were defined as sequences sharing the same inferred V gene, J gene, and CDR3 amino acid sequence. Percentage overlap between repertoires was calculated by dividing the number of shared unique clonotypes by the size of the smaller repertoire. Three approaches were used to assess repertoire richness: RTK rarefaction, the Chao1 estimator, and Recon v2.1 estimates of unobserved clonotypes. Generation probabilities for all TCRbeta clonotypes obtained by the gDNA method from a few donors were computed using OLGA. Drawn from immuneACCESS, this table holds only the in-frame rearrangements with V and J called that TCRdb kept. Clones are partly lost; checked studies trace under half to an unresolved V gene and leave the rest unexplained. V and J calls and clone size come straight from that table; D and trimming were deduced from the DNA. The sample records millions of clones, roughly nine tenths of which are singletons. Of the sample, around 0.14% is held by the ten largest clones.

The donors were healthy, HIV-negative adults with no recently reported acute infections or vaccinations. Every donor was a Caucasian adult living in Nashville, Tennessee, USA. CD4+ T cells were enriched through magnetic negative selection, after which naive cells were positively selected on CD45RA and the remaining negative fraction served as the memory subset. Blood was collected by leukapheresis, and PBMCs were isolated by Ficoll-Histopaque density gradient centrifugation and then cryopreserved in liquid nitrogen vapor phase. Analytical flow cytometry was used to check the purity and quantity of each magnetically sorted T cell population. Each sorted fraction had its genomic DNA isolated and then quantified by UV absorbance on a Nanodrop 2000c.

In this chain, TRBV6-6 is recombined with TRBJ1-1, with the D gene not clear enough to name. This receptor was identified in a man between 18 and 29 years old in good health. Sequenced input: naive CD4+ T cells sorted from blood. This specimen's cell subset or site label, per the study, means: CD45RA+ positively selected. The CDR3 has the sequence CASNIGRGPNTEAFF. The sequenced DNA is TGTGCCAGCAACATCGGGCGGGGTCCTAACACTGAAGCTTTCTTT.